Shown below are 31 T cell receptor beta chains from a single sample sequenced in a study of blood T cell repertoires in COVID-19. Produced via immunoSEQ multiplex PCR; TCRdb's table is partial and in-frame only. The data show tens of thousands of clones, with about nine tenths seen just once and about an eighth held by the top ten. Material: peripheral blood. The source of these receptors is a human donor with active COVID-19. The donor label of this sample is uncertain.

Here the CDR3 reads CAWSSGNYGYTF. The CDR3 coding sequence is TGTGCCTGGAGTTCGGGGAACTATGGCTACACCTTC. This chain links TRBV30 with TRBJ1-2; the D is unclear. Trimming shortened V by 2 bases and J by 2 bases, and 6 bases separated the two germline ends. The germline CDR1 and CDR2 sequences are GTSNPN and SVGIG (reference sequence). The CDR3 spans 12 residues.

The chain joins TRBV6-5 to TRBJ1-6; 9 nucleotides agree with TRBD1. J lost 10 bases, V lost 5 bases, and 9 bases had no gene match. Germline CDR1 is MNHEY and CDR2 is SVGAGI. The CDR3 is made up of 15 amino acids. For the CDR3, the DNA is TGTGCCAGCAGTCACACAGGGGGCGCGGGGTCACCCCTCCACTTT. Its protein product is CASSHTGGAGSPLHF.

The chain recombines TRBV6-1 with TRBJ1-1, with D possibly being TRBD1 (6 bases). Germline V gene data show CDR1 as MNHNS and CDR2 as SASEGT. The V and J ends lost 3 bases and 9 bases respectively, with 14 bases between them. The CDR3 extends over 13 amino acids. The CDR3 DNA is TGTGCCAGCAGTGAGTTATCAGGGGAACAAGCTTTCTTT. Translating it yields CASSELSGEQAFF.

The chain has TRBV12-5 and TRBJ2-5, with TRBD2 identical over 8 bases. Germline assignment: CDR1 LGHNT and CDR2 FRNRAP. The CDR3 loop spans 14 amino acids. The V and J ends lost 9 bases and 1 base, in that order; junction bases with no gene match: 7. As DNA, the CDR3 is TGTGCTAGCAGCGGGAGTGCCTTCCAAGAGACCCAGTACTTC. This sequence encodes CASSGSAFQETQYF.

This clone has only one observation. The CDR3 region is CASRGTGSTYGYTF. The CDR3 DNA sequence: TGTGCCAGCAGGGGGACAGGGTCCACCTATGGCTACACCTTC. The chain couples TRBV27 to TRBJ1-2; 9 bases agree with TRBD1. Germline lookup yields CDR1 MNHEY and CDR2 SMNVEV (reference sequence). This CDR3 is built from 14 residues. V was clipped by 6 bases and J by 4 bases; unmatched bases: 6.

This sequence joins TRBV28 and TRBJ1-3, with 7 bases aligning to TRBD1. The V segment lost 2 bases and the J segment 0 bases; nucleotides outside the gene matches: 7. The CDR3 runs 17 residues. In germline, CDR1 is MDHEN, CDR2 SYDVKM. The CDR3 nucleotides read TGTGCCAGCAGTTTAACGGGACAGCGCGTCTCTGGAAACACCATATATTTT. This gives the protein CASSLTGQRVSGNTIYF.

This chain joins TRBV10-1 and TRBJ1-4, with D possibly being TRBD1 (5 bases). Germline CDR1 reads WNHNN; CDR2 reads SYGVQD (reference sequence). This CDR3 has 13 amino acids. Trimming shortened V by 3 bases and J by 8 bases, and 10 bases separated the two germline ends. This chain's CDR3 is CASSERRQEKLFF. The CDR3 nucleotides are TGCGCCAGCAGTGAACGCCGACAGGAAAAACTGTTTTTT.

The CDR3 DNA reads TGTGCCACCGGGACAGGGCCATACAATGAGCAGTTCTTC. Residues: CATGTGPYNEQFF. This sequence joins TRBV15 and TRBJ2-1; 9 nucleotides match TRBD1. Germline CDR1 LNHNV, CDR2 YYDKDF (reference sequence). With V trimmed by 8 bases and J by 4 bases, 3 bases remained unmatched. The CDR3 consists of 13 residues.

V gene TRBV20-1 combines with J gene TRBJ1-5; D unresolved. Germline V gene data show CDR1 as DFQATT and CDR2 as SNEGSKA (reference sequence). The CDR3 is 13 amino acids. Deletions cut 3 bases from V and 6 bases from J, with 12 bases between. CDR3 protein: CSASVGTGQPQHF. The CDR3 DNA reads TGCAGTGCTAGTGTTGGCACGGGTCAGCCCCAGCATTTT.

The CDR3 DNA reads as TGTGCCAGCTCCGCGGGGCAGGGGGTTGCTAACTATGGCTACACCTTC. This codes for CASSAGQGVANYGYTF. The chain is built from TRBV18 and TRBJ1-2, with TRBD1 matching over 7 bases. The germline CDR1 and CDR2 sequences are KGHSH and LQKENI. Trimming took 6 bases from V and 0 from J; bases not matched to a gene: 10. The CDR3 loop spans 16 amino acids.

This clone was found a few times. This rearrangement joins TRBV10-3 to TRBJ2-7, with TRBD2 identical over 7 bases. This CDR3 comprises 14 residues. J was trimmed by 2 bases and V by 2 bases; bases with no gene match: 3. The germline CDR1 and CDR2 sequences are ENHRY and SYGVKD. The CDR3 DNA follows: TGTGCCATCAGTGAGGCTAGCGGTACCTACGAGCAGTACTTC. This translates into CAISEASGTYEQYF.

The chain employs TRBV7-2 and TRBJ1-1; D ambiguous. Germline V lookup: CDR1 SGHTA, CDR2 FQGNSA. The CDR3 covers 15 residues. Trimming stripped 0 bases from V and 1 base from J, with 9 bases between. In nucleotides, the CDR3 is TGTGCCAGCAGCTTAGCGGTCTGGGCGAACACTGAAGCTTTCTTT. Protein product: CASSLAVWANTEAFF. Full variable domain (rest looked up from reference TRBV7-2 and TRBJ1-1): GAGVSQSPSNKVTEKGKDVELRCDPISGHTALYWYRQSLGQGLEFLIYFQGNSAPDKSGLPSDRFSAERTGGSVSTLTIQRTQQEDSAVYLCASSLAVWANTEAFFGQGTRLTVV.

V is TRBV25-1 and J is TRBJ2-7; perhaps TRBD2 as D (5 bases). Germline CDR1 and CDR2: MGHDK and SYGVNS. Trimming cost V 11 bases and J 3 bases, with 11 bases left between them. The CDR3 extends over 11 amino acids. CDR3 nucleotide sequence: TGTGCCTCGGGGATTGGCTACGAGCAGTACTTC. Residues: CASGIGYEQYF.

CDR3 nucleotides: TGTGCTAGTGGTTTGGGGGCCACAGATACGCAGTATTTT. It is translated as CASGLGATDTQYF. This chain connects TRBV12-5 to TRBJ2-3; no clear D. This CDR3 contains 13 residues. Trimming left V 1 base short and J 2 bases short, with 4 bases between. Germline CDR1 and CDR2: LGHNT and FRNRAP. Looking up the rest from reference TRBV12-5 and TRBJ2-3 gives the full variable domain: DARVTQTPRHKVTEMGQEVTMRCQPILGHNTVFWYRQTMMQGLELLAYFRNRAPLDDSGMPKDRFSAEMPDATLATLKIQPSEPRDSAVYFCASGLGATDTQYFGPGTRLTVL.

V usage is TRBV6-5 and J usage is TRBJ2-1; D remains ambiguous. The CDR3 loop spans 15 amino acids. V lost 0 bases to trimming and J lost 9 bases, with 15 bases between them. Germline lookup yields CDR1 MNHEY and CDR2 SVGAGI. CDR3 nucleotide sequence: TGTGCCAGCAGTTACTCCCCTAGGAGTTTTCTTGAGCAGTTCTTC. The encoded protein is CASSYSPRSFLEQFF.

The CDR3 here is CASSFWGEDGYTF. The CDR3 DNA reads as TGTGCCAGCAGTTTTTGGGGAGAAGACGGCTACACCTTC. This chain connects TRBV27 to TRBJ1-2; the D is unclear. Trimming took off 3 bases at V and 8 bases at J, with 13 bases between the two ends. CDR1 is MNHEY and CDR2 is SMNVEV in the germline V gene (reference sequence). The CDR3 runs 13 residues.

The chain couples TRBV20-1 to TRBJ2-7; perhaps TRBD1 as D (6 bases). The CDR3 sequence is 14 residues long. Trimming stripped 3 bases from V and 1 base from J, with 13 bases between. Germline V CDR1 and CDR2: DFQATT, SNEGSKA (reference sequence). CDR3 loop: CSASRSGASYEQYF. Written as DNA, the CDR3 is TGCAGTGCTAGTCGGTCAGGGGCGTCCTACGAGCAGTACTTC.

The chain combines TRBV27 with TRBJ2-1; perhaps TRBD2 as D (5 bases). The CDR3 extends over 16 amino acids. Germline V CDR1 and CDR2: MNHEY, SMNVEV (reference sequence). The V gene lost 3 bases and the J gene lost 0 bases, with 12 bases spanning the gap. The CDR3 loop reads CASSLVAPSSYNEQFF. CDR3 DNA: TGTGCCAGCAGTTTGGTAGCGCCAAGCTCCTACAATGAGCAGTTCTTC.

In this sample, this clone turned up a few times. The chain links TRBV19 to TRBJ1-1, with TRBD1 identical over 7 bases. The CDR3 runs 13 residues. From germline, CDR1 is LNHDA and CDR2 SQIVND (reference sequence). The V segment lost 2 bases and the J segment 10 bases; nucleotides outside the gene matches: 7. The CDR3 sequence is CASSIIPSGGAFF. CDR3 DNA: TGTGCCAGTAGTATAATCCCGTCAGGGGGAGCTTTCTTT.

The chain's CDR3 is CATRFPGRAGGGETQYF. CDR3 bases: TGTGCCACACGCTTCCCCGGGAGAGCGGGAGGGGGGGAGACCCAGTACTTC. This rearrangement joins TRBV19 to TRBJ2-5, with TRBD2 matching 10 bases. The V gene end was trimmed by 10 bases and the J gene end by 5 bases; junction bases not matched to a gene: 19. This CDR3 is 17 amino acids long. The germline CDR1 and CDR2 sequences are LNHDA and SQIVND (reference sequence).

V and J are TRBV4-3 and TRBJ2-5; 9 bases agree with TRBD1. Germline lookup yields CDR1 LGHNA and CDR2 YSLEER. V was clipped by 0 bases and J by 4 bases; unmatched bases: 3. The CDR3 consists of 15 residues. The CDR3 reads CASSQDWTGAETQYF. The DNA of the CDR3 is TGCGCCAGCAGCCAAGATTGGACAGGGGCAGAGACCCAGTACTTC.

V gene TRBV4-3 combines with J gene TRBJ2-1, with 7 bases lining up with TRBD1. The V gene end was trimmed by 1 base and the J gene end by 4 bases; junction bases not matched to a gene: 10. The CDR3 is 17 amino acids. Per germline, CDR1 LGHNA and CDR2 YSLEER. Here the CDR3 reads CASSQVFAQGRYNEQFF. CDR3 DNA sequence: TGCGCCAGCAGCCAAGTCTTCGCACAGGGGAGATACAATGAGCAGTTCTTC.

This rearrangement joins TRBV9 to TRBJ2-5; D not resolved. Trimming took 4 bases from V and 2 from J, leaving 6 bases between them. Germline CDR1 reads SGDLS; CDR2 reads YYNGEE. This CDR3 region has 12 residues. The DNA for the CDR3 is TGTGCCAGCAGCCTACCACAAGAGACCCAGTACTTC. Protein sequence: CASSLPQETQYF.

This clone was counted a single time. This chain joins TRBV7-9 and TRBJ2-1, with 8 bases lining up with TRBD2. The length of the CDR3 is 18 residues. The V segment lost 5 bases and the J segment 0 bases; nucleotides outside the gene matches: 12. Germline CDR1 reads SEHNR; CDR2 reads FQNEAQ (reference sequence). The CDR3 DNA is TGTGCCAGCAGCATGCCCAAACTAGCGGCAAGCTCCTACAATGAGCAGTTCTTC. Encoded protein: CASSMPKLAASSYNEQFF.

This chain uses TRBV24-1 with TRBJ2-2, with TRBD1 identical over 9 bases. V was pared by 4 bases and J by 8 bases, with 7 bases of the junction left unmatched. This CDR3 comprises 15 residues. Germline V gives CDR1 KGHDR, CDR2 SFDVKD. The CDR3 coding sequence is TGTGCCACCAGTGACCGGACAGGGGAGAGGGGGGAGCTGTTTTTT. Translation: CATSDRTGERGELFF.

The chain links TRBV14 to TRBJ2-1, with 14 bases lining up with TRBD2. The germline gives CDR1 SGHDN, CDR2 FVKESK. This CDR3 comprises 20 residues. The V and J ends lost 4 bases and 9 bases, in that order; junction bases with no gene match: 20. Here the CDR3 reads CASSPIPGTSGSLERREQFF. The CDR3 region has the DNA TGTGCCAGCAGCCCGATTCCCGGGACTAGCGGGAGTCTAGAACGGCGTGAGCAGTTCTTC.

V usage is TRBV7-2 and J usage is TRBJ2-1; 12 bases map to TRBD2. The CDR3 length is 18 residues. V shed 6 bases, J shed 4 bases, and the junction held 13 bases outside the gene matches. Germline V CDR1 and CDR2: SGHTA, FQGNSA. CDR3 bases: TGTGCCAGCAGTCGACCCATACTAGCGGGGGGCCATTACAATGAGCAGTTCTTC. Its protein product is CASSRPILAGGHYNEQFF.

The J gene is TRBJ2-1, the V gene TRBV24-1, with D unresolved. The CDR3 has 13 amino acids. V was cut by 8 bases and J by 5 bases, with 12 bases left in between. The germline V gene has CDR1 KGHDR and CDR2 SFDVKD. As DNA, the CDR3 is TGTGCCACCAATGTCGGCAGCGACAATGAGCAGTTCTTC. Translating it yields CATNVGSDNEQFF.

J is TRBJ2-7 and V is TRBV27; TRBD2 agrees at 14 bases. The CDR3 covers 16 residues. CDR1 and CDR2 from the germline V gene are MNHEY and SMNVEV (reference sequence). The J segment lost 5 bases and the V segment lost 2 bases, leaving 5 bases of the junction unmatched. This chain's CDR3 is CASSLTPGLAGDEQYF. The CDR3 DNA is TGTGCCAGCAGTTTAACCCCGGGACTAGCGGGAGACGAGCAGTACTTC.

The genes are TRBV30 and TRBJ2-7; 8 bases match TRBD2. Germline V lookup: CDR1 GTSNPN, CDR2 SVGIG (reference sequence). This CDR3 comprises 15 residues. With 1 base clipped from V and 3 bases from J, the junction kept 8 bases outside the gene matches. This CDR3 reads CAWSGRAGAGYEQYF. The DNA of the CDR3 is TGTGCCTGGAGTGGGAGAGCGGGGGCTGGCTACGAGCAGTACTTC.

V gene TRBV24-1 combines with J gene TRBJ1-4; perhaps TRBD1 as D (5 bases). The CDR3 loop spans 16 amino acids. CDR1 and CDR2 (germline): KGHDR, SFDVKD. Trimming cost V 5 bases and J 0 bases, with 12 bases left between them. This CDR3 reads CATSAAGLSTNEKLFF. The CDR3 nucleotides read TGTGCCACCAGTGCTGCGGGACTGTCAACTAATGAAAAACTGTTTTTT.